This T cell receptor (beta chain) is from a study of blood T cell repertoires in COVID-19. Profiled with immunoSEQ multiplex PCR; TCRdb holds only in-frame clones, not every one. The sample shows some 250,000 clones, around 90% of them seen only once. The junction had 8 bases not matched to a gene; V was cut back by 4 bases and J by 5 bases. Germline CDR1 reads SGDLS; CDR2 reads YYNGEE. The CDR3 is made up of 15 amino acids. Sequencing input: peripheral blood. This TCR was recovered from a woman aged 40 to 50 who had recovered from COVID-19. The chain joins TRBV9 to TRBJ2-2; 7 bases match TRBD1. CDR3 nucleotide sequence: TGTGCCAGCAGCACCAACAGGGGCCGTACCGGGGAGCTGTTTTTT. Its protein is CASSTNRGRTGELFF.